This paragraph covers one T cell receptor beta chain sequence. Its specificity is not known. The data are from a study of vaccination and CD4 T cells after COVID-19. Study in general: In culture, cells were exposed to overlapping spike peptides from SARS-CoV-2, HCoV-NL63, HCoV-OC43 and HCoV-229E.

An Oncomine TCR Beta short-read assay was used to sequence the DNA from cultured CD4+ T cells. TCRdb processed the PCR reads anew with MiXCR; each CDR3 protein has one entry. The sample lists some 18,000 distinct CDR3 sequences, 43% seen once, with less than 8.5% in the top ten. Specified treatment: roughly ten-day PBMC culture with coronavirus spike peptide pools or control peptides (ViraFEST assay). ViraFEST used peptide pools to expand antigen-specific T cells, then sequenced TCRs. J was trimmed by 2 bases and V by 5 bases; bases with no gene match: 11. In germline, CDR1 is WNHNN, CDR2 SYGVQD (reference sequence). This CDR3 is 17 amino acids long. General study points: Convalescent patient numbers were relatively low, with no early post-infection timepoints. Median numbers of SARS-CoV-2-reactive clonotypes increased from roughly 19 to 38 (not a significant change).

The sequencing used CD4+ T cells from blood, cultured in vitro, collected after SARS-CoV-2 vaccination. The TCR sequence derives from a human donor who had recovered from COVID-19. The gene calls are TRBV10-1 and TRBJ2-2, with TRBD1 matching 7 bases. CDR3 sequence reads: CASSSSSGTANTGELFF. CDR3 bases: TGCGCCAGCAGTTCAAGCTCCGGGACAGCTAACACCGGGGAGCTGTTTTTT.